Listed below are T cell receptor beta chains from one sample, sequenced in a study of blood T cell repertoires in COVID-19. The protocol was immunoSEQ multiplex PCR, while the TCRdb copy is restricted to in-frame clones and leaves out a portion. The table shows over 200,000 clones, with approximately 84% occurring only once. The sequencing input was PBMCs or T cells enriched from blood (not recorded which). These receptors originate from a man between 18 and 29 years old who had recovered from COVID-19. CDR3s include the opening cysteine and the closing phenylalanine or tryptophan. For some rows the clone size is stated as once, few or many, or as a class when expanded; others skip it.

j_call | clone_size | v_call | cdr3_aa
TRBJ1-2 | . | TRBV7-8 | CASSLKGDYGYTF
TRBJ2-3 | . | TRBV24-1 | CATSDTVQGKSDTQYF
TRBJ1-5 | . | TRBV11-3 | CASSWFGGSNSNQPQHF
TRBJ2-1 | . | TRBV24-1 | CATSDQGDEQFF
TRBJ1-6 | . | TRBV7-9 | CASSYGLNSPLHF
TRBJ1-2 | . | TRBV19 | CASFEPIAKTGFTNYGYTF
TRBJ2-2 | . | TRBV4-1 | CASSPGTGGGGELFF
TRBJ2-1 | . | TRBV10-3 | CAISESGTSGGNEQFF
TRBJ2-3 | . | TRBV27 | CASSLLTSGSTDTQYF
TRBJ1-5 | . | TRBV15 | CATSRDRVSNQPQHF
TRBJ1-5 | . | TRBV27 | CASSLGPGNQPQHF
TRBJ1-1 | . | TRBV29-1 | CSVVGQPNTEAFF
TRBJ2-2 | . | TRBV5-4 | CASSLAGTGSRELFF
TRBJ2-7 | once | TRBV2 | CASRVGEQYF
TRBJ2-2 | . | TRBV5-1 | CASSHGTLNTGELFF
TRBJ1-5 | . | TRBV5-5 | CASSLAGNQPQHF
TRBJ2-1 | . | TRBV11-3 | CATGSGFPRDEQFF
TRBJ1-1 | . | TRBV30 | CAWSVLGENTEAFF
TRBJ2-3 | few | TRBV5-1 | CASSFQGSTDTQYF
TRBJ2-7 | . | TRBV28 | CASSRSGSFSYEQYF
TRBJ1-5 | . | TRBV28 | CASSPGTGDQPQHF
TRBJ1-2 | . | TRBV11-3 | CASSPLVGGSDGYTF
TRBJ1-6 | few | TRBV7-9 | CASSLGQGGSPLHF
TRBJ1-5 | few | TRBV19 | CASSMNGAGNQPQHF
TRBJ1-2 | . | TRBV5-6 | CASSLAVEQGTYGYTF
TRBJ2-3 | . | TRBV15 | CATSAGTSGGWQYF
TRBJ1-3 | . | TRBV5-1 | CASSLGTGGSGNTIYF
TRBJ2-3 | few | TRBV2 | CASSVLAGEDTQYF
TRBJ1-1 | . | TRBV3-1/TRBV3-2 | CASSQWTGNTEAFF
TRBJ1-1 | . | TRBV27 | CASRGLMNTEAFF
TRBJ1-2 | . | TRBV4-1 | CASSHEGAFYGYTF
TRBJ2-7 | . | TRBV13 | CASSLESGSTNEQYF
TRBJ2-7 | . | TRBV3-1/TRBV3-2 | CASSASRGQREQYF
TRBJ2-5 | few | TRBV7-2 | CASSLSRTGVETQYF
TRBJ2-5 | . | TRBV7-2 | CASSFGRAETQYF
TRBJ2-3 | . | TRBV11-3 | CASSLGTQGTYDTQYF
TRBJ2-5 | . | TRBV4-1 | CASSQARREGRETQYF
TRBJ1-2 | . | TRBV11-3 | CASSWTGGKANYGYTF
TRBJ1-6 | . | TRBV18 | CASSPPAGQGNSPLHF
TRBJ2-5 | . | TRBV6-5 | CASSFRDPAGTQYF
TRBJ2-2 | . | TRBV3-1/TRBV3-2 | CASSLRTSAGELFF
TRBJ2-3 | . | TRBV7-9 | CASSLAESLADTQYF
TRBJ2-3 | . | TRBV5-1 | CASSLGLAGVSDTQYF
TRBJ2-7 | . | TRBV9 | CASSVEAGGYEQYF
TRBJ2-3 | . | TRBV27 | CASSPLWGSGDTQYF
TRBJ1-5 | . | TRBV12-3/TRBV12-4 | CASSPGVQPQHF
TRBJ1-4 | . | TRBV14 | CASSPRDRGEMEKLFF
TRBJ2-7 | . | TRBV28 | CASTSRGTSGRAFSREQYF
TRBJ2-5 | . | TRBV24-1 | CATSDPSGGRPETQYF
TRBJ1-2 | . | TRBV28 | CASSLAADYGYTF
TRBJ1-1 | . | TRBV2 | CASTRGQGFMNTEAFF
TRBJ1-2 | . | TRBV10-3 | CAISTGTENGYTF
TRBJ2-1 | . | TRBV27 | CASSPTSGGAGSYNEQFF
TRBJ1-5 | . | TRBV6-1 | CASSAHLRGFSNQPQHF
TRBJ2-7 | . | TRBV5-1 | CASSPSHREGSYEQYF
TRBJ1-5 | once | TRBV19 | CASSSYQGRSNQPQHF
TRBJ2-4 | . | TRBV28 | CASSLAGGIAKNIQYF
TRBJ2-7 | . | TRBV2 | CASSSGAIEQYF